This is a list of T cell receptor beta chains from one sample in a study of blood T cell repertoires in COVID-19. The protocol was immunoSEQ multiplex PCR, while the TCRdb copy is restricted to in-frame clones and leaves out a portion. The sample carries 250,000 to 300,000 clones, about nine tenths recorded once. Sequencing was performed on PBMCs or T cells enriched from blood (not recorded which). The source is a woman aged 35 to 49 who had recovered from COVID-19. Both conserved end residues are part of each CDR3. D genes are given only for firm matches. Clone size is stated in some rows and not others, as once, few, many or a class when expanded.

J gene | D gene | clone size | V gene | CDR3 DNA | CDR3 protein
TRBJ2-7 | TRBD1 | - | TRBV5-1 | TGCGCCAGCAGCCGCAGAGCCCCCGGGACAGGGGACTACGAGCAGTACTTC | CASSRRAPGTGDYEQYF
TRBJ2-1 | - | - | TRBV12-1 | TGTGCCAGCAGGAAGCGGGAGGGTTTGGATGAGCAGTTCTTC | CASRKREGLDEQFF
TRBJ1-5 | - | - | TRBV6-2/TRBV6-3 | TGTGCCAGCAGTTACTCCTTACAGAATAGCAATCAGCCCCAGCATTTT | CASSYSLQNSNQPQHF
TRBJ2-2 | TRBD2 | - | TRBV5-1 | TGCGCCAGCAGCCCCCGACTAGCGGGAGGGAGTCGGGGCACCGGGGAGCTGTTTTTT | CASSPRLAGGSRGTGELFF
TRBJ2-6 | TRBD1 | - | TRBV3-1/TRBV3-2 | TGTGCCAGCAGCCAAGTACCAGGACAGGGGGCTTCCGGGGCCAACGTCCTGACTTTC | CASSQVPGQGASGANVLTF
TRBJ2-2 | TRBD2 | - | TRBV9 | TGTGCCAGCAGCGCTTTAGGGCTAGCGGCAAACACCGGGGAGCTGTTTTTT | CASSALGLAANTGELFF
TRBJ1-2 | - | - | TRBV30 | TGTGCCTGGAGTGCCCCCCCCGGTGGCTACACCTTC | CAWSAPPGGYTF
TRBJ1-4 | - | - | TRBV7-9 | TGTGCCAGCAGCTCCTCCAGGGTTGGCGAAAAACTGTTTTTT | CASSSSRVGEKLFF
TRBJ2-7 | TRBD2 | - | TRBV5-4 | TGTGCCAGCAGCTTGATGGGGACTAGCGGTACCCAGCAGTACTTC | CASSLMGTSGTQQYF
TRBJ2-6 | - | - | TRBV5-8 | TGTGCCAGCAGCTTGGGACTCTTCTCTGGGGCCAACGTCCTGACTTTC | CASSLGLFSGANVLTF
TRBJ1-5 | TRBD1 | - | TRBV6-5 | TGTGCCAGCTCCCTGGGACAGGGGAATCAGCCCCAGCATTTT | CASSLGQGNQPQHF
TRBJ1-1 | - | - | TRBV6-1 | TGTGCCAGCAGTGACAGGGTTGAGAACACTGAAGCTTTCTTT | CASSDRVENTEAFF
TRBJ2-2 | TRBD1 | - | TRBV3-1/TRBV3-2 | TGTGCCAGCAGCCTACAGGGGGCCGGGGAGCTGTTTTTT | CASSLQGAGELFF
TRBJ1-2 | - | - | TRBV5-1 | TGCGCCAGCAGCTTTGGGGACACCTTAAACGGCTACACCTTC | CASSFGDTLNGYTF
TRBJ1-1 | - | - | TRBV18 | TGTGCCAGCTCACCAGTATCAGGGGAGCAAGAAGCTTTCTTT | CASSPVSGEQEAFF
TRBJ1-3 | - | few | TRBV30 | TGTGCCTCGCCCGGGGGGCCTTACTCTGGAAACACCATATATTTT | CASPGGPYSGNTIYF
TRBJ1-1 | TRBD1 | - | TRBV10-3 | TGTGCCATCAGACAGGGGGCCACTGAAGCTTTCTTT | CAIRQGATEAFF
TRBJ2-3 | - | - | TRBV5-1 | TGCGCCAGCAGCCGTCGCGGAGGAGGGCTAAAAGATACGCAGTATTTT | CASSRRGGGLKDTQYF
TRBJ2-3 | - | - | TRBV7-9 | TGTGCCAGCAGCAAACGACCAGGACGGACTAACACAGATACGCAGTATTTT | CASSKRPGRTNTDTQYF
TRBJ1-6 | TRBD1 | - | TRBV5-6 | TGTGCCAGCAGCTTAATAGCCACAGGGGCATTCGCACCCCTCCACTTT | CASSLIATGAFAPLHF
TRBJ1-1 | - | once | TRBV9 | TGTGCCAGCAGCGTGGGCGGGGGAATGAACACTGAAGCTTTCTTT | CASSVGGGMNTEAFF
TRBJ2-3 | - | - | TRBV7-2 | TGTGCCAGCAGCTTGTCCTATAGCCCAGATACGCAGTATTTT | CASSLSYSPDTQYF
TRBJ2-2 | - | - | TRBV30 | TGTGCCTGGATGGGTTGGGGGGCCGGGGAGCTGTTTTTT | CAWMGWGAGELFF
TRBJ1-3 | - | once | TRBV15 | TGTGCCACCAGCAGGGACAGTTTTTCGCGAGGAAACACCATATATTTT | CATSRDSFSRGNTIYF
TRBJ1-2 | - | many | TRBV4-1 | TGCGCCAGCAGCCAAGGACAGCTAAACTATGGCTACACCTTC | CASSQGQLNYGYTF
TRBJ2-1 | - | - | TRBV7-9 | TGTGCCAGCAGCTTAGATCAGGGCTCCTACAATGAGCAGTTCTTC | CASSLDQGSYNEQFF
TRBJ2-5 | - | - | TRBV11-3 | TGTGCCAGCAGCTTATCAGGGGCGGAGACCCAGTACTTC | CASSLSGAETQYF
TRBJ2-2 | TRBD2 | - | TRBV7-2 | TGTGCCAGCAGTCCGGGACTAGCGTCCGGGGAGCTGTTTTTT | CASSPGLASGELFF
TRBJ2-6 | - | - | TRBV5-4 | TGTGCCAGCAGCTCGAGGACTGGGGCCAACGTCCTGACTTTC | CASSSRTGANVLTF
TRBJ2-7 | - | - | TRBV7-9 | TGTGCCAGCAGCTTTCCCGGGGACTACGAGCAGTACTTC | CASSFPGDYEQYF
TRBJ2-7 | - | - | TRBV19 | TGTGCCAGTAGTATAGAGGTAGCGGCAACCACCTACGAGCAGTACTTC | CASSIEVAATTYEQYF
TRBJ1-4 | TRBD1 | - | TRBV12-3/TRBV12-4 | TGTGCCAGCAGTTTATCCAGGGGGAAAAAACTGTTTTTT | CASSLSRGKKLFF
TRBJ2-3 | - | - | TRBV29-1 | TGCAGCGTTGGGGGGCAGGGACCTAGCACAGATACGCAGTATTTT | CSVGGQGPSTDTQYF
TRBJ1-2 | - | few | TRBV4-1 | TGCGCCAGCAGCCAAGACCACACAACTAACTATGGCTACACCTTC | CASSQDHTTNYGYTF
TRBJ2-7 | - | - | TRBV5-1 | TGCGCCAGCACCCTGGAGGGCTATGAGTCCGAGCAGTACTTC | CASTLEGYESEQYF
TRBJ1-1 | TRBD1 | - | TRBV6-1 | TGTGCCAGCAGGGGGACAGGGACGGGTGAAGCTTTCTTT | CASRGTGTGEAFF
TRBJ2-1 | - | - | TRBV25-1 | TGTGCCAGCAGTGGCGGGAATTACAATGAGCAGTTCTTC | CASSGGNYNEQFF
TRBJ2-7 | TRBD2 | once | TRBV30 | TGTGCCTGGAAAGGCGGGAGCTACGAGCAGTACTTC | CAWKGGSYEQYF